The sample holds one count of the clone carrying this TCR beta chain. What it recognizes is unknown. This record comes from a study of shared clonotypes between healthy human individuals. The sequenced material, unsorted PBMC DNA, was run on ten immunoSEQ deep assay plates. Per the original methods: Filtering differed for immunoSEQ, which gave only junction sequences without quality scores. Measured with immunoSEQ multiplex PCR; TCRdb has only the in-frame clones, and not every one. V and J calls and clone size are given by that table; D and trimming were obtained from the DNA. The repertoire holds 450,000 to 550,000 clones, with 75% to 85% as singletons. Regarding the study as a whole: Clonotype sharing across donors was expected to vary with sequencing depth.

Germline assignment: CDR1 KGHSH and CDR2 LQKENI. Trimming removed 3 bases from V and 7 bases from J, with 13 bases in between. The CDR3 has 14 amino acids. The source is a woman aged 40 to 50 in good health. Some clones in this sample may be carry-over from other donors' samples. The sequenced sample consisted of PBMCs. The chain links TRBV18 to TRBJ2-4; a weak D match, TRBD2 (6 bases). In DNA, the CDR3 is TGTGCCAGCTCACCGGCCCTCCGGGGGAACATTCAGTACTTC. Translation: CASSPALRGNIQYF.